This entry lists 8 T cell receptor beta chains sequenced from one sample in a study of T cells in Graves' hyperthyroidism and ophthalmopathy. It was RNA transcripts that yielded the amplified TCR beta CDR3 regions. The primer set for the first-round RT-PCR of the TCR CDR3 was HTBI. Each CDR3 protein is one row after TCRdb ran MiXCR on the multiplex PCR reads. This table has around 800,000 distinct CDR3 sequences, 38% appearing once. Material: blood. All receptors derive from a man younger than 35 with Graves' hyperthyroidism.

The chain uses TRBV7-4 and TRBJ1-5; no definite D call. The V gene's germline CDR1 is SGHVT and CDR2 SQSDAQ. The CDR3 covers 14 residues. V dropped 11 bases and J dropped 0 bases, with 14 bases sitting between them. For the CDR3, the DNA is TGTGCCGCGGCGGATTGCTATAGCAATCAGCCCCAGCATTTT. This translates into CAAADCYSNQPQHF. Full variable domain (remainder filled in from reference TRBV7-4 and TRBJ1-5): GAGVSQSPRYKVAKRGRDVALRCDSISGHVTLYWYRQTLGQGSEVLTYSQSDAQRDKSGRPSGRFSAERPERSVSTLKIQRTEQGDSAVYLCAAADCYSNQPQHFGDGTRLSIL.

In its sample, this clonotype was seen a few times. The chain uses TRBV19 and TRBJ2-2; the D is unclear. Trimming stripped 6 bases from V and 4 bases from J, with 9 bases between. This CDR3 spans 13 amino acids. Germline CDR1 and CDR2: LNHDA and SQIVND (reference sequence). Written as DNA, the CDR3 is TGTGCCAGTAGAGCGCCCCGCACCGGGGAGCTGTTTTTT. Its translation is CASRAPRTGELFF.

The chain recombines TRBV5-1 with TRBJ1-6, with D perhaps matching TRBD1 (5 bases). Germline V lookup: CDR1 SGHRS, CDR2 YFSETQ. V lost 4 bases, J lost 7 bases, and 12 bases lay in between. The length of the CDR3 is 14 residues. The CDR3 region has the DNA TGCGCCAGCAGCCCATGGGACGCCAATTCACCCCTCCACTTT. Protein product: CASSPWDANSPLHF.

The chain's CDR3 is CRADGATTNEKLFF. CDR3 in DNA: TGCAGGGCGGACGGTGCTACAACTAATGAAAAACTGTTTTTT. The chain uses TRBV20-1 and TRBJ1-4, with D unresolved. CDR1 is DFQATT and CDR2 is SNEGSKA in the germline V gene (reference sequence). The length of the CDR3 is 14 residues.

This clonotype was seen repeatedly, ten times or more. The chain couples TRBV9 to TRBJ1-4, with D perhaps matching TRBD1 (5 bases). CDR3 length: 13 residues. Germline V lookup: CDR1 SGDLS, CDR2 YYNGEE. The V gene lost 4 bases and the J gene lost 8 bases, with 12 bases spanning the gap. The CDR3 DNA reads as TGTGCCAGCAGCTTGGGACCGGGCGAAAAACTGTTTTTT. It translates to CASSLGPGEKLFF.

Notes on this clonotype: A much larger clonotype is one base distant, so this may be a read error. The chain carries TRBV7-3 and TRBJ2-5; TRBD1 is a possible D gene (5 bases). Trimming pared 2 bases from V and 5 bases from J, leaving 9 bases between. Germline lookup yields CDR1 SGHTA and CDR2 FQGTGA. CDR3 length: 13 amino acids. CDR3 in DNA: TGTGCCAGCAGCTTAGCCAGGGCCGAGACCCAGTACTTC. Its protein product is CASSLARAETQYF.

This chain connects TRBV7-9 to TRBJ2-2; D might be TRBD1 (6 bases). Germline assignment: CDR1 SEHNR and CDR2 FQNEAQ (reference sequence). V shed 2 bases and J shed 6 bases, with 19 bases lying between them. This CDR3 region has 17 residues. For the CDR3, the DNA is TGTGCCAGCAGCTTATTCGGACAGAAGAGGCACCCCGGGGAGCTGTTTTTT. Encoded protein: CASSLFGQKRHPGELFF.

This clonotype was seen at least ten times. The V and J genes are TRBV7-2 and TRBJ1-1; the D is unclear. Trimming took 5 bases from V and 8 from J, leaving 15 bases between them. CDR3 length: 13 residues. The V gene's germline CDR1 is SGHTA and CDR2 FQGNSA. The CDR3 nucleotides are TGTGCCAGCAGCGTCCAGAAAGGGTTGGAAGCTTTCTTT. It is translated as CASSVQKGLEAFF.